This is a list of T cell receptor beta chains from one sample in a study of blood T cell repertoires in COVID-19. Libraries were prepared by immunoSEQ multiplex PCR; TCRdb keeps only in-frame clonotypes and omits some of them. The sample has about 90,000 clones; around 93% are singletons. Sequencing was done on a sample of peripheral blood. These receptors were obtained from a human donor with active COVID-19. The donor label of this sample is uncertain. CDR3s include the opening cysteine and the closing phenylalanine or tryptophan. Fields, in order: V gene, J gene, D gene, clone size, CDR3 protein, CDR3 DNA. A D gene is named only where the DNA matches it firmly. Expanded clones are given a class, and other clones once, few, many or no size at all.

V: TRBV7-2
J: TRBJ1-5
D: .
size: .
CDR3: CASSLVSLQSPYSNQPQHF
DNA: TGTGCCAGCAGCTTAGTATCTCTTCAGTCTCCATATAGCAATCAGCCCCAGCATTTT

V: TRBV7-8
J: TRBJ2-1
D: TRBD2
size: .
CDR3: CASSFRRGAYNEQFF
DNA: TGTGCCAGCAGCTTCCGGCGGGGGGCGTACAATGAGCAGTTCTTC

V: TRBV4-3
J: TRBJ1-4
D: TRBD1
size: .
CDR3: CASSFRTGINEKLFF
DNA: TGCGCCAGCAGCTTCCGGACAGGGATTAATGAAAAACTGTTTTTT

V: TRBV7-2
J: TRBJ2-7
D: TRBD2
size: once
CDR3: CASISRTSGTPYEQYF
DNA: TGTGCCAGCATCTCACGGACTAGCGGGACCCCCTACGAGCAGTACTTC

V: TRBV5-1
J: TRBJ2-7
D: .
size: .
CDR3: CASSLEHVNYEQYF
DNA: TGCGCCAGCAGCTTGGAACACGTGAACTACGAGCAGTACTTC

V: TRBV5-1
J: TRBJ2-1
D: TRBD2
size: .
CDR3: CASGVAGNNEQFF
DNA: TGCGCCAGCGGAGTAGCGGGGAACAATGAGCAGTTCTTC

V: TRBV6-2/TRBV6-3
J: TRBJ1-5
D: .
size: .
CDR3: CASSYSSGGHDQPQHF
DNA: TGTGCCAGCAGTTACTCATCGGGGGGCCACGATCAGCCCCAGCATTTT

V: TRBV5-1
J: TRBJ1-2
D: .
size: .
CDR3: CASSLGQARYTF
DNA: TGCGCCAGCAGCTTGGGGCAGGCAAGGTACACCTTC

V: TRBV9
J: TRBJ1-1
D: .
size: once
CDR3: CASSAPGRGNTEAFF
DNA: TGTGCCAGCAGCGCCCCGGGGCGGGGGAACACTGAAGCTTTCTTT

V: TRBV27
J: TRBJ2-7
D: TRBD1
size: .
CDR3: CASTAFLGDSSYEQYF
DNA: TGTGCCAGCACCGCCTTTCTGGGGGACAGCTCCTACGAGCAGTACTTC

V: TRBV19
J: TRBJ2-5
D: .
size: .
CDR3: CASSIGPPQETQYF
DNA: TGTGCCAGTAGTATCGGTCCGCCCCAAGAGACCCAGTACTTC

V: TRBV5-4
J: TRBJ2-3
D: .
size: .
CDR3: CASGGGLTDTQYF
DNA: TGTGCTTCCGGCGGCGGCCTCACAGATACGCAGTATTTT

V: TRBV29-1
J: TRBJ2-2
D: .
size: .
CDR3: CSVNEVGSSNTGELFF
DNA: TGCAGCGTTAACGAGGTCGGGTCTTCGAACACCGGGGAGCTGTTTTTT

V: TRBV15
J: TRBJ2-4
D: .
size: .
CDR3: CATSRQGYGKNIQYF
DNA: TGTGCCACCAGCAGACAGGGTTACGGCAAAAACATTCAGTACTTC

V: TRBV19
J: TRBJ2-2
D: .
size: .
CDR3: CAGNGANTGELFF
DNA: TGTGCCGGTAATGGAGCGAACACCGGGGAGCTGTTTTTT

V: TRBV10-1
J: TRBJ2-1
D: .
size: .
CDR3: CASSTIAGTPYNEQFF
DNA: TGCGCCAGCAGCACAATAGCCGGGACACCGTACAATGAGCAGTTCTTC

V: TRBV12-3/TRBV12-4
J: TRBJ2-7
D: .
size: .
CDR3: CASSFRQAYEQYF
DNA: TGTGCCAGCAGTTTTCGGCAGGCCTACGAGCAGTACTTC

V: TRBV6-1
J: TRBJ1-2
D: .
size: .
CDR3: CASSEFLRGREIRSGYTF
DNA: TGTGCCAGCAGTGAGTTTCTCAGGGGCCGAGAGATCAGGAGCGGCTACACCTTC

V: TRBV7-2
J: TRBJ2-3
D: TRBD2
size: .
CDR3: CASSLTRTSGTSTDTQYF
DNA: TGTGCCAGCAGCTTAACGAGGACTAGCGGAACTAGCACAGATACGCAGTATTTT

V: TRBV6-1
J: TRBJ1-2
D: .
size: .
CDR3: CASSATGARGGYGYTF
DNA: TGTGCCAGCAGTGCGACGGGGGCCCGGGGGGGCTATGGCTACACCTTC

V: TRBV5-4
J: TRBJ1-1
D: .
size: .
CDR3: CASSHAATALGGTEAFF
DNA: TGTGCCAGCAGCCACGCAGCAACGGCCTTGGGGGGCACTGAAGCTTTCTTT

V: TRBV5-6
J: TRBJ2-7
D: TRBD1
size: .
CDR3: CASSPGQGDYEQYF
DNA: TGTGCCAGCAGCCCGGGACAGGGAGACTACGAGCAGTACTTC

V: TRBV29-1
J: TRBJ2-7
D: TRBD1
size: .
CDR3: CSVEEPGTGTYEQYF
DNA: TGCAGCGTTGAAGAGCCCGGGACAGGAACCTACGAGCAGTACTTC

V: TRBV5-5
J: TRBJ2-3
D: .
size: .
CDR3: CASSRESAEALTDTQYF
DNA: TGTGCCAGCAGCCGTGAGTCGGCCGAGGCTCTGACAGATACGCAGTATTTT

V: TRBV27
J: TRBJ2-2
D: .
size: .
CDR3: CASSLIRWGWNTGELFF
DNA: TGTGCCAGCAGTTTAATAAGGTGGGGCTGGAACACCGGGGAGCTGTTTTTT

V: TRBV18
J: TRBJ2-7
D: TRBD2
size: .
CDR3: CASSSGLAGAITQQYF
DNA: TGTGCCAGCTCATCGGGACTAGCGGGGGCCATAACGCAGCAGTACTTC